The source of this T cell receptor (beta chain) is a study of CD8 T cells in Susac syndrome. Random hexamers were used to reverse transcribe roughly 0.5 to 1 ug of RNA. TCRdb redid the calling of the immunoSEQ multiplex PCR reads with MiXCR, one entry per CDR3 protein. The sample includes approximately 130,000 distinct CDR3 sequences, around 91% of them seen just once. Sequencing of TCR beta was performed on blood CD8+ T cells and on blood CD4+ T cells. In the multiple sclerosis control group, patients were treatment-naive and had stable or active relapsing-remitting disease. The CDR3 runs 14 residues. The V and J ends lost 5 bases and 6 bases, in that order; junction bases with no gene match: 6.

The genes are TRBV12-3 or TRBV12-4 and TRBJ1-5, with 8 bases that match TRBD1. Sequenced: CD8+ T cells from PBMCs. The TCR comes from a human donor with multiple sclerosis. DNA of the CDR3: TGTGCCAGCAGTCAGGACAGGGTAAGTCAGCCCCAGCATTTT. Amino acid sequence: CASSQDRVSQPQHF.